The entry below gives a single T cell receptor beta chain sequence along with its context. Its antigen remains unidentified. PCR amplification relied on 60 Vbeta primers (plus 13 Jbeta primers). This table comes from immunoSEQ multiplex PCR, and its TCRdb copy is limited to in-frame clones, with some not included. The data hold roughly 95,000 clones, with 76% observed a single time. Germline CDR1 and CDR2: SNHLY and FYNNEI. V lost 10 bases, J lost 4 bases, and 19 bases lay in between. The CDR3 totals 14 residues. This entry is derived from a study of cytomegalovirus exposure and HLA in healthy donors. Study-level results: Solely CMV serostatus was available to characterize immune exposure. A list of approximately 160 TCR beta chains associated with cytomegalovirus was given.

The sequencing input was PBMCs. This sequence was found in a man aged 25-40 years in good health and CMV-seropositive. This chain uses TRBV2 with TRBJ1-2; the D is unclear. CDR3 sequence reads: CATLTEGSIYGYTF. CDR3 coding DNA: TGTGCCACTTTGACGGAGGGTAGTATCTATGGCTACACCTTC.